The clone carrying this T cell receptor (beta chain) occurred a few times. Its antigen is not identified. This entry comes from a study of neurological immune-mediated disorders. The study's findings and limits: The highest TCR clonal expansion occurred in HTLV-1-associated myelopathy; multiple sclerosis fell below healthy controls.

This sample's time point: longitudinal time-point 1 (baseline). Where libraries were unsorted, they were derived from 2 million PBMCs stored at -80 degrees C. CDR1 is GTSNPN and CDR2 is SVGIG in the germline V gene (reference sequence). Deletions cut 7 bases from V and 0 bases from J, with 7 bases between. This CDR3 region has 11 residues. cDNA synthesis was performed by 5'RACE with 10-nucleotide random UMIs. One entry per CDR3 protein results from TCRdb running MiXCR on the 5' RACE reads. The sample lists over 55,000 distinct CDR3 sequences, roughly a tenth occurring once. Source material: PBMCs. The rearrangement links TRBV30 to TRBJ2-7; D is perhaps TRBD1 (5 bases). The receptor was isolated from a male donor with HTLV-1-associated myelopathy (HAM/TSP). In DNA form, the CDR3 reads TGTGCCTTCGACAGCTCCTACGAGCAGTACTTC. This gives the protein CAFDSSYEQYF.